This T cell receptor beta chain was observed in a study of blood T cell repertoires in COVID-19. Overall study context: Material from acute and convalescent COVID-19 was sourced from the United States, Italy and Spain. The cDNA or gDNA used as material had been derived from T cells, B-cell-depleted T cells, or PBMCs.

Original methodology: Reference gene primer amplification in the assay estimated nucleated cell counts. The data were produced by immunoSEQ multiplex PCR, yet TCRdb's version contains in-frame clones alone and is incomplete. Clone size and the V and J calls come from that table; the DNA yielded D and trimming. The sample holds 95,000 to 150,000 clones; roughly 85% are singletons and the top ten take about 4.5%. The table lists this clone with a few counts. This CDR3 has 13 residues. Between the trimmed V and J ends, which lost 4 bases and 4 bases, there was a span of 11 bases. Input material: peripheral blood. The genes are TRBV12-3 or TRBV12-4 and TRBJ2-7; possibly TRBD1 for D (5 bases). This receptor was obtained from a man aged 40-50 years with acute or convalescent COVID-19. In DNA, the CDR3 is TGTGCCAGCAGTTCCCGGACACCATACGAGCAGTACTTC. Translating it yields CASSSRTPYEQYF.